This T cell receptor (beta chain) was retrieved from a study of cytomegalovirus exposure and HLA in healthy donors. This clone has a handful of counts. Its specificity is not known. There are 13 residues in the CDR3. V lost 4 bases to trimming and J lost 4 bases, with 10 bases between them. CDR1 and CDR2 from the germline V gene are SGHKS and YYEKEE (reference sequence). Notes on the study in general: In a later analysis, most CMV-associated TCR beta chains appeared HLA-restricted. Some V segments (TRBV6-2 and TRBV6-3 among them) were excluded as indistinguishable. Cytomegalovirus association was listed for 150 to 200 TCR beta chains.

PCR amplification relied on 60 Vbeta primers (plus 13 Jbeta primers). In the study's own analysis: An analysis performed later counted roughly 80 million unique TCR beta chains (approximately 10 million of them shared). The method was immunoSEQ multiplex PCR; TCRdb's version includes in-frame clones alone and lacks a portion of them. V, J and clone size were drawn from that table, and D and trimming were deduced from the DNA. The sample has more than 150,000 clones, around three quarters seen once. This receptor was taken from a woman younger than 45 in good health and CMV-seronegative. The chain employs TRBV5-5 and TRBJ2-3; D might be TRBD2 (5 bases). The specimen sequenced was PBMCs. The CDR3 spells CASSPEASDTQYF. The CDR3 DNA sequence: TGTGCCAGCAGCCCGGAGGCGTCAGATACGCAGTATTTT.